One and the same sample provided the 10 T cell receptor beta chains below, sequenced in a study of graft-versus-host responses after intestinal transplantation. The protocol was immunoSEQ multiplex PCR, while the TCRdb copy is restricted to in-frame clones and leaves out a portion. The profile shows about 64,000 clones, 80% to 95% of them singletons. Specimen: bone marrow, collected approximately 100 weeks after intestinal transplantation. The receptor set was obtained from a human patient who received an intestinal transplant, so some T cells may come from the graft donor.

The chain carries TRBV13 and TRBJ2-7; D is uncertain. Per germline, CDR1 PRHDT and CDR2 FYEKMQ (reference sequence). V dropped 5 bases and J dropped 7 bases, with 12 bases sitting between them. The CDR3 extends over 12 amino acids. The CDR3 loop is CASSLPSGEQYF. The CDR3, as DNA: TGTGCCAGCAGCCTCCCCTCGGGTGAGCAGTACTTC.

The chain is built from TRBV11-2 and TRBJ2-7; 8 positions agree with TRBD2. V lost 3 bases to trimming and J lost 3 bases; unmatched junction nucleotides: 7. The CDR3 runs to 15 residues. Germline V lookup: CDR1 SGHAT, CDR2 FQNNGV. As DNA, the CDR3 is TGTGCCAGCAGCTTCTCCCGCGCGGGAGGCTACGAGCAGTACTTC. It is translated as CASSFSRAGGYEQYF. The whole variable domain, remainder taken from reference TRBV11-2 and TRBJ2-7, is EAGVAQSPRYKIIEKRQSVAFWCNPISGHATLYWYQQILGQGPKLLIQFQNNGVVDDSQLPKDRFSAERLKGVDSTLKIQPAKLEDSAVYLCASSFSRAGGYEQYFGPGTRLTVT.

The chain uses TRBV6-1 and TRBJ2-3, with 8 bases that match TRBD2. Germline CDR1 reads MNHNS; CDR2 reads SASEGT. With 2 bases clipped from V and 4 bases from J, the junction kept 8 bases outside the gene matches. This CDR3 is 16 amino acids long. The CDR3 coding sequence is TGTGCCAGCAGTGAACCGGGACTAGATGGGTCAGATACGCAGTATTTT. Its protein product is CASSEPGLDGSDTQYF.

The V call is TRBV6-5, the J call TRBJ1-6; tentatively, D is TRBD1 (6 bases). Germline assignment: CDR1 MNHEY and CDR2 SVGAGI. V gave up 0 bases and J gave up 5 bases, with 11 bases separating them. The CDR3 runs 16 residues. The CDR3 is CASSYSTGLDNSPLHF. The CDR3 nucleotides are TGTGCCAGCAGTTACTCGACAGGCCTCGATAATTCACCCCTCCACTTT.

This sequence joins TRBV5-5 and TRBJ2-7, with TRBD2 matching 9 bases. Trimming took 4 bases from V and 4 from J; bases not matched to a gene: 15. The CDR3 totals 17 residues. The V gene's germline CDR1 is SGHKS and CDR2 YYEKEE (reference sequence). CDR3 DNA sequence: TGTGCCAGCAGCCCCCGGGTTCGTCGCGGGGGGGAGTACGAGCAGTACTTC. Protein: CASSPRVRRGGEYEQYF.

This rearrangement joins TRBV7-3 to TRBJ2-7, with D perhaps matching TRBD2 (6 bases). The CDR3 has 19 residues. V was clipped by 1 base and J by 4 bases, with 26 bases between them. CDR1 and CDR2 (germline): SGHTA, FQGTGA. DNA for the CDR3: TGTGCCAGCAGCTTAATGGATCTCCCGCGGGACCCCTCTTTATACGAGCAGTACTTC. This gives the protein CASSLMDLPRDPSLYEQYF. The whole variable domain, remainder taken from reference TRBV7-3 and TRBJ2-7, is GAGVSQTPSNKVTEKGKYVELRCDPISGHTALYWYRQSLGQGPEFLIYFQGTGAADDSGLPNDRFFAVRPEGSVSTLKIQRTERGDSAVYLCASSLMDLPRDPSLYEQYFGPGTRLTVT.

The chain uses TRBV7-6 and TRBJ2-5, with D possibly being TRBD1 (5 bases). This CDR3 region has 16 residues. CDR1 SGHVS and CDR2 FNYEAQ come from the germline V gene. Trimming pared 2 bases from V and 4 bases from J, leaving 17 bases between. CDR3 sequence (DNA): TGTGCCAGCAGCTTATATTTACAGGTTCCCGGAGAGACCCAGTACTTC. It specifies CASSLYLQVPGETQYF.

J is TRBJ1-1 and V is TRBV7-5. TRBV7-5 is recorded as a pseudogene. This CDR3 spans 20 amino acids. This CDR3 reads CVRSPGTPEGWYFRNTEAFF. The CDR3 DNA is TGTGTCAGAAGCCCCGGGACGCCCGAGGGGTGGTATTTTCGGAACACTGAAGCTTTCTTT.

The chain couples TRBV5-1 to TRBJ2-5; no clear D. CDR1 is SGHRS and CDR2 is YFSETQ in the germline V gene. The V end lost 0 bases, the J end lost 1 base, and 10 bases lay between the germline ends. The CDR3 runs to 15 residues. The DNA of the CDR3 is TGCGCCAGCAGCTTGGGTCGGCAGCCCCAAGAGACCCAGTACTTC. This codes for CASSLGRQPQETQYF.

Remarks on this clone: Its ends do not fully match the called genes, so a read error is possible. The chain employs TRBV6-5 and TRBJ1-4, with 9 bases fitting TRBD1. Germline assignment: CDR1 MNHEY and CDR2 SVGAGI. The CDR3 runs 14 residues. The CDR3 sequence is CASSGDREGEKLSF. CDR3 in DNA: TGTGCCAGCAGTGGGGACAGGGAGGGGGAAAAACTGTCTTTT.